A selection of T cell receptor beta chains follows, all from one sample in a study of blood T cell repertoires in COVID-19. Sequenced by immunoSEQ multiplex PCR; TCRdb stores in-frame clones only, minus some. The sample carries a few hundred thousand clones, 85% to 90% recorded once. Material: PBMCs or T cells enriched from blood (not recorded which). The receptor set was obtained from a man in his thirties or forties who had recovered from COVID-19. CDR3s include the opening cysteine and the closing phenylalanine or tryptophan. The D gene is left open where the match is weak. Clone sizes are given selectively: once, few, many, or a class where the clone is expanded.

J gene,D gene,clone size,V gene,CDR3 DNA,CDR3 protein
TRBJ2-5,TRBD1,once,TRBV25-1,TGTGCCAGCAGTGAATGGGCAGGGGGCCCCAAAGAGACCCAGTACTTC,CASSEWAGGPKETQYF
TRBJ1-1,.,.,TRBV28,TGTGCCAGCAGTTTGAGGGTGGACAGCTTGAACACTGAAGCTTTCTTT,CASSLRVDSLNTEAFF
TRBJ2-7,.,.,TRBV6-2/TRBV6-3,TGTGCCAGCAGTTCGGACTACCTTGACACCTACGAGCAGTACTTC,CASSSDYLDTYEQYF
TRBJ2-1,TRBD2,.,TRBV10-2,TGCGCCAGCAGTGAGTTTGGTTCGGGGAGGGGGCAGTTCTTC,CASSEFGSGRGQFF
TRBJ2-3,TRBD2,.,TRBV4-2,TGTGCCAGCAGTGGACTAGCGGGGGATAGAGATACGCAGTATTTT,CASSGLAGDRDTQYF
TRBJ2-7,TRBD1,.,TRBV5-5,TGTGCCAGCAGCTTGATTGCCGGGACAGGCTCCTACGAGCAGTACTTC,CASSLIAGTGSYEQYF
TRBJ1-4,TRBD1,.,TRBV6-5,TGTGCCAGCGGCACAGGGGGCGCAACTAATGAAAAACTGTTTTTT,CASGTGGATNEKLFF
TRBJ2-5,TRBD2,.,TRBV2,TGTGCCAGCCACGCCGTAGCGGGAGGGCGGGAGACCCAGTACTTC,CASHAVAGGRETQYF
TRBJ2-1,.,.,TRBV12-3/TRBV12-4,TGTGCCAGCAGTTTCCCATACAATGAGCAGTTCTTC,CASSFPYNEQFF
TRBJ2-1,TRBD2,.,TRBV6-5,TGTGCCAGCCGGGAGCGGGGCGGGCTTAGCAATGAGCAGTTCTTC,CASRERGGLSNEQFF
TRBJ2-7,.,.,TRBV6-9,TGTGCCAGCCCTAGGCTACTCTCCTACGAGCAGTACTTC,CASPRLLSYEQYF
TRBJ1-5,TRBD1,.,TRBV27,TGTGCCAGCAGTTTGGGGACAGGGGTACGGCCCCAGCATTTT,CASSLGTGVRPQHF
TRBJ2-7,.,.,TRBV20-1,TGCAGTGCTAGTAGCGGAAACACCTACGAGCAGTACTTC,CSASSGNTYEQYF
TRBJ1-4,.,.,TRBV19,TGTGCCAGTAACTCCGGGGCAACTAATGAAAAACTGTTTTTT,CASNSGATNEKLFF
TRBJ1-2,.,few,TRBV14,TGTGCCAGCAGCCAACCAGGGCAAGGCTATGGCTACACCTTC,CASSQPGQGYGYTF
TRBJ2-7,TRBD2,.,TRBV7-2,TGTGCCAGCAGCCAAATGGCTAGCGGGAAGGGAGAGCAGTACTTC,CASSQMASGKGEQYF